Presented here are 27 T cell receptor beta chains from one specimen sequenced in a study of T-cell reconstitution after alpha-beta-depleted transplantation in children. Unique molecular identifiers tagged the TCRbeta library. A single record per CDR3 protein comes from TCRdb applying MiXCR to the PCR reads. The sample comprises roughly 900 distinct CDR3 sequences, 55% to 75% of which are singletons, and around 82% rests with the top ten. The sample here was PBMCs, mostly from graft donor cells, taken 60 days after TCRalphabeta/CD19-depleted stem cell transplant. The receptor set was obtained from a male patient between 2 and 10 years old who had a stem cell transplant for acute lymphoblastic leukemia, so the T cells may come from the graft donor.

The gene calls are TRBV28 and TRBJ1-4, with D maybe TRBD1 (5 bases). The CDR3 totals 15 residues. Germline CDR1 reads MDHEN; CDR2 reads SYDVKM. Trimming pared 6 bases from V and 6 bases from J, leaving 17 bases between. The DNA for the CDR3 is TGTGCCAGCAGCCTTCCGGGACGGAGGTATGAAAAACTGTTTTTT. This translates into CASSLPGRRYEKLFF. The full variable domain, its missing parts supplied by reference TRBV28 and TRBJ1-4, is DVKVTQSSRYLVKRTGEKVFLECVQDMDHENMFWYRQDPGLGLRLIYFSYDVKMKEKGDIPEGYSVSREKKERFSLILESASTNQTSMYLCASSLPGRRYEKLFFGSGTQLSVL.

The rearrangement joins TRBV3-1 to TRBJ2-1; D is unclear. CDR3 length: 16 residues. The germline V gene has CDR1 LGHDT and CDR2 YNNKEL (reference sequence). Trimming cost V 1 base and J 5 bases, with 15 bases left between them. This CDR3 is CASSQGSPSHHNEQFF. As DNA, the CDR3 is TGTGCCAGCAGCCAAGGGTCCCCTAGTCACCACAATGAGCAGTTCTTC.

The chain employs TRBV10-3 and TRBJ2-3; 9 positions agree with TRBD2. The CDR3 runs 14 residues. V trimming: 6 bases; J trimming: 2 bases; junction bases outside the gene matches: 3. The germline CDR1 and CDR2 sequences are ENHRY and SYGVKD. This CDR3 reads CAIRTSGPTDTQYF. CDR3 bases: TGTGCCATCAGGACTAGCGGTCCCACAGATACGCAGTATTTT.

The chain combines TRBV3-1 with TRBJ2-1; 8 nucleotides align to TRBD1. CDR3 length: 17 amino acids. The junction had 19 bases not matched to a gene; V was cut back by 11 bases and J by 4 bases. CDR1 LGHDT and CDR2 YNNKEL come from the germline V gene (reference sequence). The CDR3 DNA reads TGTGCCTGCTGCCAACAGATCGGGACAGGAATTTACAATGAGCAGTTCTTC. Protein: CACCQQIGTGIYNEQFF.

This clonotype was recorded a few times. This chain uses TRBV7-2 with TRBJ1-1; D gene uncertain. The CDR3 has 15 amino acids. Deletions cut 1 base from V and 1 base from J, with 10 bases between. Germline values: CDR1 SGHTA, CDR2 FQGNSA. This chain's CDR3 is CASSLVGGRNTEAFF. The CDR3 nucleotides read TGTGCCAGCAGCTTAGTTGGAGGGAGGAACACTGAAGCTTTCTTT.

This chain links TRBV29-1 with TRBJ2-4; 7 bases agree with TRBD1. The germline gives CDR1 SQVTM, CDR2 ANQGSEA. Germline trimming cut 6 bases from V and 3 bases from J; bases unmatched to any gene: 8. This CDR3 region has 14 residues. CDR3: CSVLGGRGKNIQYF. In DNA, the CDR3 is TGCAGCGTCCTAGGGGGCAGGGGCAAAAACATTCAGTACTTC.

V gene TRBV20-1 combines with J gene TRBJ2-3; TRBD2 matches at 12 bases. This CDR3 has 16 amino acids. CDR1 is DFQATT and CDR2 is SNEGSKA in the germline V gene (reference sequence). Losses at the gene ends were 4 bases for V and 1 base for J; bases not matched to a gene: 6. The CDR3 bases are TGCAGTGCTACCGAGCGGACTAGCGGGGGCACAGATACGCAGTATTTT. It yields the protein CSATERTSGGTDTQYF.

Many counts were recorded for this clonotype. The V gene is TRBV7-8, the J gene TRBJ2-1; D remains ambiguous. The CDR3 totals 12 residues. Germline CDR1 reads SGHVS; CDR2 reads FQNEAQ. Deletions cut 1 base from V and 7 bases from J, with 5 bases between. CDR3 nucleotides: TGTGCCAGCAGCTTAGATCCTAATGAGCAGTTCTTC. It specifies CASSLDPNEQFF.

In its sample, this clonotype was seen many times. The rearrangement joins TRBV3-1 to TRBJ2-3, with D possibly matching TRBD2 (6 bases). The CDR3 consists of 16 residues. Trimming took 3 bases from V and 2 from J, leaving 15 bases between them. Germline V CDR1 and CDR2: LGHDT, YNNKEL (reference sequence). DNA for the CDR3: TGTGCCAGCAGCCAGCGGGGACTTGCCTCCACAGATACGCAGTATTTT. Its protein is CASSQRGLASTDTQYF.

This clonotype showed up just a few times. The chain joins TRBV3-1 to TRBJ2-1; 8 nucleotides align to TRBD1. Germline CDR1 reads LGHDT; CDR2 reads YNNKEL (reference sequence). The CDR3 is made up of 17 amino acids. J was trimmed by 4 bases and V by 11 bases; bases with no gene match: 19. Here the CDR3 reads CASCQQVGTGIYNEQFF. DNA for the CDR3: TGTGCCTCCTGCCAGCAGGTGGGGACAGGAATTTACAATGAGCAGTTCTTC.

V is TRBV7-4 and J is TRBJ2-1; D is unclear. Trimming removed 4 bases from V and 6 bases from J, with 13 bases in between. Per the germline V gene, CDR1 is SGHVT and CDR2 is SQSDAQ. This CDR3 spans 14 amino acids. In DNA form, the CDR3 reads TGTGCCAGCAGCTCCACTTCCTTAGGCAATGAGCAGTTCTTC. It codes for CASSSTSLGNEQFF.

The chain recombines TRBV5-1 with TRBJ2-5, with D unclear. Germline CDR1 SGHRS, CDR2 YFSETQ. V was pared by 1 base and J by 0 bases, with 10 bases between. This CDR3 region has 15 residues. The CDR3 nucleotides are TGCGCCAGCAGCTTGATCGCGGCCGACCAAGAGACCCAGTACTTC. Amino acid sequence: CASSLIAADQETQYF.

This clonotype was observed many times. The chain recombines TRBV5-1 with TRBJ1-5, with no clear D. Trimming stripped 0 bases from V and 9 bases from J, with 10 bases between. The germline V gene encodes CDR1 SGHRS and CDR2 YFSETQ. The CDR3 is 13 amino acids. CDR3 protein: CASSLDVGSPQHF. The CDR3 DNA reads as TGCGCCAGCAGCTTGGATGTGGGCTCGCCCCAGCATTTT.

The chain couples TRBV11-2 to TRBJ2-2, with 10 bases aligning to TRBD2. Trimming cost V 5 bases and J 5 bases; bases outside gene matches: 11. The V gene's germline CDR1 is SGHAT and CDR2 FQNNGV. The CDR3 is made up of 17 amino acids. CDR3 bases: TGTGCCAGCAGCCCGGCTAGCGGGAGACCTAAAACCGGGGAGCTGTTTTTT. This gives the protein CASSPASGRPKTGELFF. The whole variable domain, filled in from reference TRBV11-2 and TRBJ2-2, reads EAGVAQSPRYKIIEKRQSVAFWCNPISGHATLYWYQQILGQGPKLLIQFQNNGVVDDSQLPKDRFSAERLKGVDSTLKIQPAKLEDSAVYLCASSPASGRPKTGELFFGEGSRLTVL.

The genes are TRBV27 and TRBJ2-7, with D tentatively TRBD1 (6 bases). The V gene's germline CDR1 is MNHEY and CDR2 SMNVEV (reference sequence). V was pared by 5 bases and J by 3 bases, with 14 bases between. The CDR3 is 14 amino acids. The CDR3 sequence: CASSQGLGYYEQYF. Written as DNA, the CDR3 is TGTGCCAGCAGTCAGGGGTTGGGTTACTACGAGCAGTACTTC.

J is TRBJ2-1 and V is TRBV7-3; weak D call: TRBD2 (5 bases). Trimming pared 5 bases from V and 9 bases from J, leaving 14 bases between. The germline V gene has CDR1 SGHTA and CDR2 FQGTGA. The CDR3 consists of 13 residues. The CDR3, as DNA: TGTGCCAGCAGCCCCAGCTCGGGATTTGAGCAGTTCTTC. As protein: CASSPSSGFEQFF.

As DNA, the CDR3 is TGTGCCAGCAGGGAGCTAGCGGGAGGCTACAATGAGCAGTTCTTC. It codes for CASRELAGGYNEQFF. The chain combines TRBV5-5 with TRBJ2-1; 11 nucleotides line up with TRBD2. V gave up 5 bases and J gave up 3 bases; unmatched junction bases: 4. CDR3 length: 15 amino acids. The V gene's germline CDR1 is SGHKS and CDR2 YYEKEE (reference sequence). Filled out from reference TRBV5-5 and TRBJ2-1, the complete variable domain reads DAGVTQSPTHLIKTRGQQVTLRCSPISGHKSVSWYQQVLGQGPQFIFQYYEKEERGRGNFPDRFSARQFPNYSSELNVNALLLGDSALYLCASRELAGGYNEQFFGPGTRLTVL.

This clonotype was seen only a few times. The chain joins TRBV6-1 to TRBJ2-3; TRBD2 might be the D (6 bases). Germline CDR1 MNHNS, CDR2 SASEGT. There are 14 residues in the CDR3. Trimming stripped 7 bases from V and 2 bases from J, with 13 bases between. Here the CDR3 DNA reads TGTGCCAGCATGGACCGGGGACTCACAGATACGCAGTATTTT. Protein sequence: CASMDRGLTDTQYF.

The chain carries TRBV29-1 and TRBJ2-7; unclear D gene. The CDR3 has 14 amino acids. The germline V gene has CDR1 SQVTM and CDR2 ANQGSEA. Trimming took off 3 bases at V and 3 bases at J, with 15 bases between the two ends. The CDR3 sequence is CSVELNRSGYEQYF. The CDR3, as DNA: TGCAGCGTTGAGCTGAATAGAAGTGGCTACGAGCAGTACTTC.

The chain combines TRBV6-1 with TRBJ2-2; 7 nucleotides agree with TRBD2. The length of the CDR3 is 15 residues. The germline gives CDR1 MNHNS, CDR2 SASEGT. With 3 bases clipped from V and 5 bases from J, the junction kept 6 bases outside the gene matches. CDR3 protein: CASSDRAGPTGELFF. In nucleotides, the CDR3 is TGTGCCAGCAGTGATAGAGCGGGGCCGACCGGGGAGCTGTTTTTT.

The gene calls are TRBV20-1 and TRBJ2-2; 7 positions match TRBD1. Trimming removed 5 bases from V and 3 bases from J; junction bases left unmatched: 3. The germline V gene encodes CDR1 DFQATT and CDR2 SNEGSKA (reference sequence). This CDR3 contains 13 residues. CDR3 coding DNA: TGCAGTGCTTGGGACAGCTACACCGGGGAGCTGTTTTTT. This sequence encodes CSAWDSYTGELFF.

By proportion, this clonotype is large. The V gene is TRBV7-2, the J gene TRBJ1-5; 7 nucleotides align to TRBD1. The CDR3 consists of 13 residues. The V gene end was trimmed by 7 bases and the J gene end by 7 bases; junction bases not matched to a gene: 7. The germline V gene has CDR1 SGHTA and CDR2 FQGNSA. The CDR3 DNA reads TGTGCCAGCACCCTCAGGGGGAACCAGCCCCAGCATTTT. It is translated as CASTLRGNQPQHF.

This clonotype was seen a single time. J is TRBJ1-1 and V is TRBV20-1; 7 bases match TRBD1. Per germline, CDR1 DFQATT and CDR2 SNEGSKA (reference sequence). CDR3 length: 15 amino acids. J was trimmed by 3 bases and V by 0 bases; bases with no gene match: 7. CDR3 residues: CSAREGGRGDTEAFF. The CDR3 coding sequence is TGCAGTGCTAGAGAAGGCGGCAGGGGGGACACTGAAGCTTTCTTT.

Within the sample, this clonotype is large. DNA of the CDR3: TGTGCCAGCAGCCCAGGAGGATTTGAGCAGTTCTTC. This translates into CASSPGGFEQFF. The chain carries TRBV9 and TRBJ2-1, with D maybe TRBD2 (5 bases). Germline CDR1 and CDR2: SGDLS and YYNGEE. The CDR3 loop spans 12 amino acids. Trimming stripped 4 bases from V and 9 bases from J, with 11 bases between.

The V and J genes are TRBV4-2 and TRBJ2-3; 10 bases line up with TRBD2. Trimming cost V 4 bases and J 6 bases; bases outside gene matches: 13. This CDR3 is 17 amino acids long. CDR1 and CDR2 from the germline V gene are LGHNA and YNFKEQ. This chain's CDR3 is CASSRPPSGRARDTQYF. The DNA for the CDR3 is TGTGCCAGCAGCCGCCCCCCCAGCGGGAGGGCCAGGGATACGCAGTATTTT.

This chain links TRBV29-1 with TRBJ2-3; D is unclear. Per the germline V gene, CDR1 is SQVTM and CDR2 is ANQGSEA. This CDR3 contains 12 residues. V lost 2 bases and J 4 bases, leaving 7 bases between the germline ends. CDR3 DNA: TGCAGCGTTGAACTAGTCGCAGATACGCAGTATTTT. The encoded protein is CSVELVADTQYF.

This chain connects TRBV4-3 to TRBJ2-5; 7 bases map to TRBD1. The CDR3 is made up of 15 amino acids. Trimming at V came to 0 bases and at J to 4 bases, leaving 5 bases not matched to a gene. Germline V CDR1 and CDR2: LGHNA, YSLEER. The chain's CDR3 is CASSQDLDRLETQYF. Written as DNA, the CDR3 is TGCGCCAGCAGCCAAGATTTGGACAGGCTAGAGACCCAGTACTTC.